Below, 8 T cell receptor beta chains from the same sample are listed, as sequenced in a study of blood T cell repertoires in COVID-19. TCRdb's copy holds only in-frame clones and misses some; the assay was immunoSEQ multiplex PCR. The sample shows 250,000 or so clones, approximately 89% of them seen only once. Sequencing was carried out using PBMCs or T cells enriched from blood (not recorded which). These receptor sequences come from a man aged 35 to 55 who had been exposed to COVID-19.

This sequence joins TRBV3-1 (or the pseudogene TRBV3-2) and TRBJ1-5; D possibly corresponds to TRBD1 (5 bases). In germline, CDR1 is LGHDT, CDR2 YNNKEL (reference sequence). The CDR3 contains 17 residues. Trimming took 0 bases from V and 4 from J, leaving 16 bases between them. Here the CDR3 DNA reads TGTGCCAGCAGCCAAGACCCGGGGGGGGTAGTAAATCAGCCCCAGCATTTT. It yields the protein CASSQDPGGVVNQPQHF.

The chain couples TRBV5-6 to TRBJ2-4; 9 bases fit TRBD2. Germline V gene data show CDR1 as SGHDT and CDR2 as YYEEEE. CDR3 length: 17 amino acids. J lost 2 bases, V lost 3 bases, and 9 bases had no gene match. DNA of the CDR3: TGTGCCAGCAGCTCCTGGCGGGAGGGCCCGTCCAAAAACATTCAGTACTTC. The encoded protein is CASSSWREGPSKNIQYF.

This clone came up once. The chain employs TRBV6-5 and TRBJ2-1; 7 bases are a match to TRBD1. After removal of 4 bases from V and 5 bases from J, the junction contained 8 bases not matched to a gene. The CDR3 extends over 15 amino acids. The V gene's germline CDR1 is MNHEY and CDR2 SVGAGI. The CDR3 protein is CASSSRQGRDNEQFF. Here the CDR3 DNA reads TGTGCCAGCAGTTCTCGACAGGGTAGGGACAATGAGCAGTTCTTC.

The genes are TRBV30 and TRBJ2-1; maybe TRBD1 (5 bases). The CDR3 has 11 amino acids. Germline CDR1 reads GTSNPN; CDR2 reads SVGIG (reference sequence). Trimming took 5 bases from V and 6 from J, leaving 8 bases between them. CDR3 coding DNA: TGTGCCTGGGGGGCAGGCAATGAGCAGTTCTTC. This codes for CAWGAGNEQFF.

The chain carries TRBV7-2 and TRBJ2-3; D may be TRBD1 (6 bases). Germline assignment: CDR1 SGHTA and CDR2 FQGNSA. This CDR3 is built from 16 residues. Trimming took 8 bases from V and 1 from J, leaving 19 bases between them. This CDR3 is CASQRGRGDGTDTQYF. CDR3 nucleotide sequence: TGTGCCAGCCAAAGGGGCAGGGGTGACGGCACAGATACGCAGTATTTT.

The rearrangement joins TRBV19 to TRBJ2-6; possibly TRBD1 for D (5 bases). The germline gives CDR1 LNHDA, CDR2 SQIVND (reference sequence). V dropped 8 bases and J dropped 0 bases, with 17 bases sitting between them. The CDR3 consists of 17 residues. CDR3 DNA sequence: TGTGCCAGTCGCAAGACAGACCTACACTCTGGGGCCAACGTCCTGACTTTC. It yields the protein CASRKTDLHSGANVLTF.

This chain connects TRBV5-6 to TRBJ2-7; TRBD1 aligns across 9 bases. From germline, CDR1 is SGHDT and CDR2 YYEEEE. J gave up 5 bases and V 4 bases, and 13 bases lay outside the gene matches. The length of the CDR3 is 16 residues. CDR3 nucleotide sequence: TGTGCCAGCAGCCCCTTCCGGGACAGGGTCAATAACGAGCAGTACTTC. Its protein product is CASSPFRDRVNNEQYF.

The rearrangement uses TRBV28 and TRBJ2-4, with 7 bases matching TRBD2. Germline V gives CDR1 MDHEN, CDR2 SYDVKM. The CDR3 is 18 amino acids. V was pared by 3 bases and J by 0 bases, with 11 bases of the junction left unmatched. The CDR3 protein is CASSFGLDDILAKNIQYF. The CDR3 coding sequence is TGTGCCAGCAGTTTCGGACTAGATGACATTCTAGCCAAAAACATTCAGTACTTC.